In this sample, the clone carrying this T cell receptor beta chain turned up once. The target antigen is unknown. This specimen belongs to a study of T cells in Graves' hyperthyroidism and ophthalmopathy. Study-level points and caveats: Ophthalmopathy onset followed model prediction by a median around 6.9 months.

There were TCR beta CDR3 regions amplified from RNA transcripts. Researchers ran a first-round RT-PCR on the TCR CDR3 using the HTBI primer set. From the multiplex PCR reads, TCRdb called clonotypes with MiXCR, one entry per CDR3 protein. The repertoire has about 500,000 distinct CDR3 sequences, about 15% of them found once; the top ten carry 25% to 30%. The CDR3 consists of 18 residues. CDR1 is SGHDN, CDR2 FVKESK, per germline. Trimming cost V 3 bases and J 7 bases; bases outside gene matches: 15. V gene TRBV14 combines with J gene TRBJ2-2; 9 nucleotides match TRBD1. The TCR originated in a woman in her twenties or thirties with Graves' ophthalmopathy. The sequenced material came from blood. CDR3 sequence reads: CASSQVTGTGKSGGELFF. The DNA of the CDR3 is TGTGCCAGCAGCCAGGTCACCGGGACAGGGAAGTCCGGCGGGGAGCTGTTTTTT.